This TCR beta chain was sequenced during a study of beta chain features in type 1 diabetes. Study at large: Healthy donors and patients had similar age, gender and cell yields.

Of the isolated RNA, all was reverse transcribed, and so the sequenced material was expressed TCRB transcripts. The assay was immunoSEQ multiplex PCR, and TCRdb's table has in-frame clones only and misses some. Counted here are some 300,000 clones, 8% occurring once; the ten biggest clones make up roughly 1%. V was shortened by 5 bases and J by 1 base, with 17 bases between the two germline ends. The germline gives CDR1 LGHNA, CDR2 YSLEER. The CDR3 contains 16 residues. This clone was seen repeatedly, ten times or more. Sequences were obtained from central memory CD4+ T cells from blood. V and J are TRBV4-3 and TRBJ2-5; D perhaps matches TRBD2 (5 bases). This TCR was sampled from a woman between 18 and 30 years old in good health. The CDR3 loop is CASSAQRRSAQETQYF. CDR3 in DNA: TGCGCCAGCAGCGCCCAACGGAGGTCCGCCCAAGAGACCCAGTACTTC.